This T cell receptor (beta chain) was sequenced for a study of blood T cells in healthy people across ages. Study-wide findings and caveats: There were more naive CD4+ cells and higher diversity in long-lived donors than in aged donors. Naive T cell percentage strongly correlated with TCR beta diversity.

Through a sample-barcoded 5' primer and a J-beta primer mix, a second PCR was run for about 6 to 12 cycles. Every cDNA molecule bore a tag from a template-switch adaptor containing 12 random nucleotides. TCRdb reprocessed the 5' RACE reads with MiXCR, giving one entry per CDR3 protein. This sample has approximately 1,000,000 distinct CDR3 sequences, with 35% to 45% found just once. About this clonotype itself: What it binds is not known.

Trimming stripped 3 bases from V and 8 bases from J, with 14 bases between. The CDR3 runs to 15 residues. The TCR comes from a man aged 18 to 29 in good health. What was sequenced was blood. This chain joins TRBV12-3 or TRBV12-4 and TRBJ1-6, with a tentative D call TRBD1 (5 bases). The CDR3 reads CASSFDSQTDSPLHF. In DNA form, the CDR3 reads TGTGCCAGCAGTTTTGACAGCCAAACAGATTCACCCCTCCACTTT.